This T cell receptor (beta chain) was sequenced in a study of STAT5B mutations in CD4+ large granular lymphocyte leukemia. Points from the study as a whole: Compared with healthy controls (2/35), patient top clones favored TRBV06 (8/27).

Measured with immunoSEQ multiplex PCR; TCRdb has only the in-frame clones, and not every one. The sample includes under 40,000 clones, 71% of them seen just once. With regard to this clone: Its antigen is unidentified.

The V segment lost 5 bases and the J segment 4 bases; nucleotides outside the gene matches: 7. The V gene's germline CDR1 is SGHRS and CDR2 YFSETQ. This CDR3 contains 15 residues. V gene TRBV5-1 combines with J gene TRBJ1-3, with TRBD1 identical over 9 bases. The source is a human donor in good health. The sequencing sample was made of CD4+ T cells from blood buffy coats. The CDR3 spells CASSSTGGSGNTIYF. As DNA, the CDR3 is TGCGCCAGCAGTTCTACAGGGGGCTCGGGAAACACCATATATTTT.